This entry lists 9 T cell receptor beta chains sequenced from one sample in a study of T cells in Graves' hyperthyroidism and ophthalmopathy (dated by TCRdb to about 2019). The library was built by means of multiplex PCR. Sequencer: Illumina HiSeq 2000. The TCR beta CDR3 regions were amplified from the RNA transcripts. The TCR CDR3 was subjected to a first round of RT-PCR using the HTBI primer set and the Qiagen OneStep RT-PCR kit. TCRdb took the public reads, trimmed them with fastp at Q25, ran MiXCR for clone calling and kept in-frame beta chains. Rows with a matching CDR3 protein are joined into one entry that keeps the most common DNA and genes. In all, the sample holds approximately 300,000 distinct CDR3 sequences, and about 17% of those were seen once. The biggest ten clones account for around 55% of the sample. Source material: blood. Receptor source: a woman between 55 and 75 years old with Graves' ophthalmopathy.

This clonotype came up many times. The chain carries TRBV12-3 or TRBV12-4 and TRBJ1-1, with TRBD1 matching 10 bases. CDR3 length: 16 amino acids. Trimming at V came to 7 bases and at J to 2 bases, leaving 10 bases not matched to a gene. DNA of the CDR3: TGTGCCAGCACCCCGGGACAGGGGAGGAGAAACACTGAAGCTTTCTTT. Translating gives CASTPGQGRRNTEAFF.

The chain couples TRBV29-1 to TRBJ1-1, with 9 positions matching TRBD1. Losses at the gene ends were 7 bases for V and 3 bases for J; bases not matched to a gene: 6. CDR3 size: 13 residues. Per germline, CDR1 SQVTM and CDR2 ANQGSEA. CDR3 sequence (DNA): TGCAGCGCTTACAGGGGGCTTGACACTGAAGCTTTCTTT. Its translation: CSAYRGLDTEAFF.

This clonotype was counted a few times. CDR3 amino acids: CASSQLQLRGPDNEQFF. The DNA of the CDR3 is TGCGCCAGCAGCCAACTACAGCTCAGGGGGCCGGATAATGAGCAGTTCTTC. V and J are TRBV4-3 and TRBJ2-1, with 8 positions matching TRBD1. V lost 2 bases to trimming and J lost 7 bases; unmatched junction nucleotides: 13. Germline CDR1 and CDR2: LGHNA and YSLEER. CDR3 size: 17 residues.

This clonotype was found many times. The chain joins TRBV28 to TRBJ1-2, with TRBD1 matching 7 bases. V shed 8 bases and J 4 bases; nucleotides not matched to a gene: 16. Germline V gene lookup returns CDR1 MDHEN and CDR2 SYDVKM. The CDR3 is made up of 16 amino acids. The CDR3 loop is CASQPPFDREGYGYTF. CDR3 DNA sequence: TGTGCCAGCCAGCCCCCCTTTGACAGGGAAGGCTATGGCTACACCTTC.

In this sample, this clonotype turned up many times. The chain employs TRBV18 and TRBJ2-7, with no clear D. V gave up 0 bases and J gave up 1 base, with 7 bases separating them. From germline, CDR1 is KGHSH and CDR2 LQKENI. CDR3 length: 14 amino acids. The CDR3 DNA reads TGTGCCAGCTCACCACCCAAACCTTCCTACGAGCAGTACTTC. Translation: CASSPPKPSYEQYF.

This clonotype was counted ten times or more. The V and J genes are TRBV20-1 and TRBJ1-5, with unresolved D. The germline gives CDR1 DFQATT, CDR2 SNEGSKA (reference sequence). The length of the CDR3 is 15 residues. With 2 bases removed from V and 7 bases from J, the gap between germline ends came to 18 bases. CDR3 region: CSARPPDNTVQPQHF. In DNA form, the CDR3 reads TGCAGTGCTAGACCACCGGATAATACAGTACAGCCCCAGCATTTT.

This clonotype showed up just a few times. The chain uses TRBV7-9 and TRBJ1-6; no firm D call. CDR3 length: 17 residues. In germline, CDR1 is SEHNR, CDR2 FQNEAQ (reference sequence). V lost 5 bases and J 1 base, leaving 15 bases between the germline ends. CDR3 nucleotides: TGTGCCAGCAGCCCTTTGTCGTCGAAGTCCTATAATTCACCCCTCCACTTT. It specifies CASSPLSSKSYNSPLHF.

This clonotype was seen more than once but under ten times. The CDR3 loop is CASSPDQNTGELFF. Here the CDR3 DNA reads TGTGCCAGCTCACCTGACCAGAACACCGGGGAGCTGTTTTTT. J is TRBJ2-2 and V is TRBV18; D remains ambiguous. The CDR3 totals 14 residues. V lost 3 bases, J lost 1 base, and 6 bases lay in between. CDR1 and CDR2 (germline): KGHSH, LQKENI.

This clonotype was recorded at least ten times. CDR3 DNA sequence: TGTGCCAGCACCAAGGACCGGAACACTGAAGCTTTCTTT. Translated, it gives CASTKDRNTEAFF. This chain joins TRBV11-1 and TRBJ1-1; D gene unclear. The CDR3 runs to 13 residues. Looked up from germline, CDR1 is SGHAT and CDR2 is FQDESV (reference sequence). Between the trimmed V and J ends, which lost 7 bases and 1 base, there was a span of 10 bases.